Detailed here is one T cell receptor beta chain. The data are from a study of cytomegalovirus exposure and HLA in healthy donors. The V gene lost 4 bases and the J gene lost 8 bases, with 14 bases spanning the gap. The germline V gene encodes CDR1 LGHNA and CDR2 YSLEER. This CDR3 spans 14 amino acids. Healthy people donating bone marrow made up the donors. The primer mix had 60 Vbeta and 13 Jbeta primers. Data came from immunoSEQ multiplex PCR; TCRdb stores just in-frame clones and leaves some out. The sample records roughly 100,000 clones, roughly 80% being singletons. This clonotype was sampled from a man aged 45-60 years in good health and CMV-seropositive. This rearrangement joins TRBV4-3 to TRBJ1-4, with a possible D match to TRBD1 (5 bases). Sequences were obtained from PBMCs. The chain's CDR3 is CASSLGVFSEKLFF. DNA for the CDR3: TGCGCCAGCAGCCTAGGGGTTTTCAGCGAAAAACTGTTTTTT.